The 15 T cell receptor beta chains in this list originate from one sample, sequenced in a study of shared clonotypes between healthy human individuals. Generated by immunoSEQ multiplex PCR, the TCRdb table keeps only in-frame clones and is missing some. This sample carries roughly 300,000 clones, more than 75% of them seen once, and the ten largest clones take around 15%. Sequenced sample: memory CD8+ T cells sorted from blood. As for subset: CD45RO+ cells pooled with CCR7-negative TemRA cells. The receptor set was obtained from a man in his late teens or twenties in good health.

This clone has only one observation. The CDR3 DNA is TGTGCCAGCGGACAGGCCACAGATACGCAGTATTTT. Its protein is CASGQATDTQYF. This chain joins TRBV2 and TRBJ2-3, with 7 bases identical to TRBD1. The CDR3 loop spans 12 amino acids. Germline V gene sequence: CDR1 SNHLY, CDR2 FYNNEI. With V trimmed by 8 bases and J by 2 bases, 1 base remained unmatched. The full variable domain, with the rest looked up from reference TRBV2 and TRBJ2-3, is EPEVTQTPSHQVTQMGQEVILRCVPISNHLYFYWYRQILGQKVEFLVSFYNNEISEKSEIFDDQFSVERPDGSNFTLKIRSTKLEDSAMYFCASGQATDTQYFGPGTRLTVL.

The chain carries TRBV25-1 and TRBJ2-1, with a tentative D call TRBD2 (6 bases). CDR1 MGHDK and CDR2 SYGVNS come from the germline V gene. The V gene lost 5 bases and the J gene lost 14 bases, with 19 bases spanning the gap. The length of the CDR3 is 13 residues. CDR3 in amino acids: CASSPTSSKPEFF. In nucleotides, the CDR3 is TGTGCCAGCAGTCCTACTAGCTCCAAACCAGAGTTCTTC.

The gene calls are TRBV5-1 and TRBJ2-7; no firm D call. The V gene's germline CDR1 is SGHRS and CDR2 YFSETQ. Trimming stripped 0 bases from V and 4 bases from J, with 17 bases between. The CDR3 has 16 amino acids. CDR3 DNA sequence: TGCGCCAGCAGCTTGGCCATAGGGTTTGAGGAATACGAGCAGTACTTC. Encoded protein: CASSLAIGFEEYEQYF.

J is TRBJ2-2 and V is TRBV6-5, with no clear D. Trimming removed 0 bases at V and 6 bases at J, with 8 bases between. The CDR3 runs to 14 residues. Per the germline V gene, CDR1 is MNHEY and CDR2 is SVGAGI. CDR3 bases: TGTGCCAGCAGTTACTCGCATCTGGCCGGGGAGCTGTTTTTT. Residues: CASSYSHLAGELFF.

The chain carries TRBV9 and TRBJ2-1, with TRBD2 matching 7 bases. Trimming at V came to 4 bases and at J to 4 bases, leaving 5 bases not matched to a gene. The CDR3 runs to 14 residues. Germline V lookup: CDR1 SGDLS, CDR2 YYNGEE. Here the CDR3 reads CASSTGLGYNEQFF. CDR3 sequence (DNA): TGTGCCAGCAGCACCGGACTAGGATACAATGAGCAGTTCTTC.

The CDR3 DNA is TGTGCCAGCAGTGAAGAACAGGTCTACGAGCAGTACTTC. This sequence encodes CASSEEQVYEQYF. The V gene is TRBV6-1, the J gene TRBJ2-7, with D perhaps TRBD1 (5 bases). V was cut by 1 base and J by 3 bases, with 7 bases left in between. This CDR3 has 13 amino acids. The V gene's germline CDR1 is MNHNS and CDR2 SASEGT.

CDR3 coding DNA: TGTGCCAGCCAGGGAGGAGGCTACGAGCAGTACTTC. Protein sequence: CASQGGGYEQYF. This chain connects TRBV2 to TRBJ2-7, with D perhaps TRBD2 (6 bases). Per germline, CDR1 SNHLY and CDR2 FYNNEI. This CDR3 is 12 amino acids long. V was shortened by 8 bases and J by 3 bases, with 11 bases between the two germline ends.

The sample holds one count of this clone. This chain connects TRBV7-2 to TRBJ1-2, with D uncertain. The CDR3 runs to 13 residues. V was cut by 5 bases and J by 4 bases, with 11 bases left in between. CDR1 is SGHTA, CDR2 FQGNSA, per germline. The DNA for the CDR3 is TGTGCCAGCAGCGTCACAGAGGCCTATGGCTACACCTTC. It codes for CASSVTEAYGYTF.

This clone was observed once. The rearrangement joins TRBV6-5 to TRBJ1-1; D is unresolved. There are 14 residues in the CDR3. V lost 2 bases to trimming and J lost 2 bases, with 9 bases between them. Germline CDR1 and CDR2: MNHEY and SVGAGI. CDR3 sequence reads: CASSYPGRNTEAFF. CDR3 nucleotide sequence: TGTGCCAGCAGTTACCCAGGTCGTAACACTGAAGCTTTCTTT.

The rearrangement uses TRBV6-5 and TRBJ2-1; 10 bases match TRBD2. This CDR3 has 15 amino acids. Germline V gene lookup returns CDR1 MNHEY and CDR2 SVGAGI. Trimming removed 4 bases from V and 5 bases from J; junction bases left unmatched: 5. CDR3 in amino acids: CASSWTSGGNNEQFF. CDR3 in DNA: TGTGCCAGCAGTTGGACTAGCGGCGGGAACAATGAGCAGTTCTTC.

The chain couples TRBV5-1 to TRBJ2-7, with TRBD2 as a possible D gene (5 bases). Deletions cut 3 bases from V and 2 bases from J, with 12 bases between. From germline, CDR1 is SGHRS and CDR2 YFSETQ. The CDR3 runs 14 residues. CDR3 in amino acids: CASSSTGWAYEQYF. Written as DNA, the CDR3 is TGCGCCAGCAGCTCTACGGGATGGGCCTACGAGCAGTACTTC.

J is TRBJ2-7 and V is TRBV15; D gene unclear. Germline CDR1 LNHNV, CDR2 YYDKDF (reference sequence). Trimming removed 4 bases from V and 5 bases from J, with 12 bases in between. The CDR3 contains 13 residues. Here the CDR3 reads CATSNTESNEQYF. The CDR3 region has the DNA TGTGCCACCAGCAATACGGAGAGCAACGAGCAGTACTTC. Filled out from reference TRBV15 and TRBJ2-7, the complete variable domain reads DAMVIQNPRYQVTQFGKPVTLSCSQTLNHNVMYWYQQKSSQAPKLLFHYYDKDFNNEADTPDNFQSRRPNTSFCFLDIRSPGLGDTAMYLCATSNTESNEQYFGPGTRLTVT.

The genes are TRBV27 and TRBJ2-6; 10 positions match TRBD1. The CDR3 has 16 amino acids. With 8 bases clipped from V and 2 bases from J, the junction kept 6 bases outside the gene matches. Germline V gene lookup returns CDR1 MNHEY and CDR2 SMNVEV (reference sequence). The CDR3 DNA sequence: TGTGCCAGCTCCCGGACAGGGGGTGCTGGGGCCAACGTCCTGACTTTC. Encoded protein: CASSRTGGAGANVLTF.

The chain uses TRBV5-4 and TRBJ2-5; D is ambiguous. Trimming took off 5 bases at V and 1 base at J, with 9 bases between the two ends. The CDR3 is 13 residues long. The germline gives CDR1 SGHNT, CDR2 YYREEE (reference sequence). The CDR3 coding sequence is TGTGCCAGCAGAACCCTACCCCAAGAGACCCAGTACTTC. Its protein product is CASRTLPQETQYF.

The chain uses TRBV4-3 and TRBJ2-7; tentatively, D is TRBD2 (6 bases). The CDR3 is 14 residues long. Between the trimmed V and J ends, which lost 2 bases and 1 base, there was a span of 9 bases. CDR1 and CDR2 (germline): LGHNA, YSLEER. The CDR3: CASSQIRESYEQYF. The CDR3 nucleotides read TGCGCCAGCAGCCAAATCCGGGAGTCCTACGAGCAGTACTTC.